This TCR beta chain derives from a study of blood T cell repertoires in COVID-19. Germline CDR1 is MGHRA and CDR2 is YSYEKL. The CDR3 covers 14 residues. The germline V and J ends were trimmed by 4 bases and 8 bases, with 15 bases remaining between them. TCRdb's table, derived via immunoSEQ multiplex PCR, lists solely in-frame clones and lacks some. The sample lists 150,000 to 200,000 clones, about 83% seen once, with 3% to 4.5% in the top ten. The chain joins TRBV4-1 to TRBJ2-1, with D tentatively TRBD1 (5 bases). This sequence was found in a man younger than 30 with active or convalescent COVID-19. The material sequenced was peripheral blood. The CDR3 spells CASSPRAGQDEQFF. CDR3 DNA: TGCGCCAGCAGCCCCCGGGCAGGGCAGGATGAGCAGTTCTTC.